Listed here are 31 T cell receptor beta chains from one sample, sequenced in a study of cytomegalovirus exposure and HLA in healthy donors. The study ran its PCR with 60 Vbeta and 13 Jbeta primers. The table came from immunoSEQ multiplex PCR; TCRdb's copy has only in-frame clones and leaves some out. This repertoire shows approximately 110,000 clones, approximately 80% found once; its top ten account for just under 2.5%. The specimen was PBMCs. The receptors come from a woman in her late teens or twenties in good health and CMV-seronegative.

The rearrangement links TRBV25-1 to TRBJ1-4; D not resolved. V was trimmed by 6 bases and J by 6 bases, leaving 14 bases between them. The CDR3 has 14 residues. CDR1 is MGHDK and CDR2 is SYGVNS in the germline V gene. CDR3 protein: CASRFNTGDEKLFF. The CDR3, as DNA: TGTGCCAGCAGGTTCAACACCGGGGATGAAAAACTGTTTTTT. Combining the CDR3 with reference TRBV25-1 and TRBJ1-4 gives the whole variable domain EADIYQTPRYLVIGTGKKITLECSQTMGHDKMYWYQQDPGMELHLIHYSYGVNSTEKGDLSSESTVSRIRTEHFPLTLESARPSHTSQYLCASRFNTGDEKLFFGSGTQLSVL.

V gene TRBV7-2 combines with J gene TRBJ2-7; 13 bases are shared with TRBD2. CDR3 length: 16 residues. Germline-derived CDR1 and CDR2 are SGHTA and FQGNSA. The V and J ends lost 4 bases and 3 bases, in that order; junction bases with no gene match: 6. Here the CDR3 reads CASSSRTSGRVYEQYF. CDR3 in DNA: TGTGCCAGCAGCTCCCGAACTAGCGGGAGGGTCTACGAGCAGTACTTC.

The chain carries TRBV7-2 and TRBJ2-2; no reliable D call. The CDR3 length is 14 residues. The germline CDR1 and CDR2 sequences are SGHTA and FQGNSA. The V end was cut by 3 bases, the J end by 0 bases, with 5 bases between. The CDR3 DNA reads TGTGCCAGCAGCTTTCCAACGAACACCGGGGAGCTGTTTTTT. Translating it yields CASSFPTNTGELFF.

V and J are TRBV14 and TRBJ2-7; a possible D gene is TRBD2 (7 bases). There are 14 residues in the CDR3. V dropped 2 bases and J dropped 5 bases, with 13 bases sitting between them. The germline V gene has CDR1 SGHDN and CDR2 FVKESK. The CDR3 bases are TGTGCCAGCAGCCAAAGGGGGGGGAACGACGAGCAGTACGTC. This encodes CASSQRGGNDEQYV.

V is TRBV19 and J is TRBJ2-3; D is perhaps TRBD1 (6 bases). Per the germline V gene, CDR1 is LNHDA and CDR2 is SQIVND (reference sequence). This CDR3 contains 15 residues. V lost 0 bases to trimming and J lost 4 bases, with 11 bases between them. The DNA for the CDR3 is TGTGCCAGTAGTATAGACCCCTCAGGGGCAGATACGCAGTATTTT. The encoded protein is CASSIDPSGADTQYF.

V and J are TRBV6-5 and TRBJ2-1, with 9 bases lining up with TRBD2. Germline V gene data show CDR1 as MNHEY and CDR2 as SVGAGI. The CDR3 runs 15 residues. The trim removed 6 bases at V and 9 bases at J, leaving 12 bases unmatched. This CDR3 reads CASRGSGGRATEQFF. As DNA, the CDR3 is TGTGCCAGCAGAGGGTCGGGCGGGAGGGCCACTGAGCAGTTCTTC.

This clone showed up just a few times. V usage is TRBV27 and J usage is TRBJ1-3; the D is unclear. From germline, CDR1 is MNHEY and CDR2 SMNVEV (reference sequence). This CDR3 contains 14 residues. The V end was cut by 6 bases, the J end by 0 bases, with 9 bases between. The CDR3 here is CASRAWNSGNTIYF. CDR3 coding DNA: TGTGCCAGCAGAGCGTGGAACTCTGGAAACACCATATATTTT.

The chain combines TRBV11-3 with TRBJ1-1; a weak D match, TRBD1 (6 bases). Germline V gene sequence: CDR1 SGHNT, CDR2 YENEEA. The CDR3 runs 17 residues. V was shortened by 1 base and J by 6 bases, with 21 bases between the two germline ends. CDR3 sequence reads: CASSLAAGVDRGAEAFF. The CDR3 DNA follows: TGTGCCAGCAGCTTAGCCGCAGGGGTGGATAGAGGGGCTGAAGCTTTCTTT.

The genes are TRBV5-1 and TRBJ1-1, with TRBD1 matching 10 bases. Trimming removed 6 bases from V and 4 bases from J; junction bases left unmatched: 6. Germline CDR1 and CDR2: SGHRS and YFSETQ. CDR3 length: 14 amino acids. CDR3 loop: CASTSDRGGTEAFF. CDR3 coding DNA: TGCGCCAGCACGTCGGACAGGGGGGGCACTGAAGCTTTCTTT.

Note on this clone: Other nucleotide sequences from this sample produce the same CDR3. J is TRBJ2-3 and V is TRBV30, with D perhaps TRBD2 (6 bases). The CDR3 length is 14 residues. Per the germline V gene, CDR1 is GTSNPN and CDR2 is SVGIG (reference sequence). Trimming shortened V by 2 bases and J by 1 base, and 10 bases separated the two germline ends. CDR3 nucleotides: TGTGCCTGGAGTCGGGACTCAGGCACAGATACGCAGTATTTT. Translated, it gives CAWSRDSGTDTQYF.

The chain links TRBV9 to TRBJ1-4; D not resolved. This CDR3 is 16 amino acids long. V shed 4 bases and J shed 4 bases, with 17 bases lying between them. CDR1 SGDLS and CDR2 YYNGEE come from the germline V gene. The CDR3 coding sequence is TGTGCCAGCAGCCAAAGGGCCTCGGGGTTTAATGAAAAACTGTTTTTT. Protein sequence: CASSQRASGFNEKLFF.

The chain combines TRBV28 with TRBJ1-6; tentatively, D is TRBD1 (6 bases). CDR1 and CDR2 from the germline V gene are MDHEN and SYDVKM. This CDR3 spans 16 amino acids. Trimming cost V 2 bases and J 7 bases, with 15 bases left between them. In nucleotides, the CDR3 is TGTGCCAGCAGTTTACCCAGACAGGCATCAAATTCACCCCTCCACTTT. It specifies CASSLPRQASNSPLHF.

The CDR3, as DNA: TGCGCCAGCAGCCAAGCGGGACTAGCGGGAGTTGGGACCGGGGAGCTGTTTTTT. As protein: CASSQAGLAGVGTGELFF. The V gene is TRBV4-1, the J gene TRBJ2-2, with 14 bases fitting TRBD2. The CDR3 runs to 18 residues. Germline CDR1 and CDR2: MGHRA and YSYEKL. With V trimmed by 1 base and J by 5 bases, 6 bases remained unmatched.

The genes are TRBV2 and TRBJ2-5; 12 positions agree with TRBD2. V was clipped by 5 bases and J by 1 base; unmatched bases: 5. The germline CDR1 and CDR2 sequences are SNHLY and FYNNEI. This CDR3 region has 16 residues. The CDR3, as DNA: TGTGCCAGCAGTATCGGGACTAGCGGGCCCCAAGAGACCCAGTACTTC. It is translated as CASSIGTSGPQETQYF.

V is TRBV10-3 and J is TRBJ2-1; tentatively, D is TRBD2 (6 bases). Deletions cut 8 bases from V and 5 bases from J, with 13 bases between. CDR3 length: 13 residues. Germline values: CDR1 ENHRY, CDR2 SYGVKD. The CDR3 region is CAIAAGLDNEQFF. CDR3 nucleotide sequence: TGTGCCATCGCGGCGGGATTAGACAATGAGCAGTTCTTC.

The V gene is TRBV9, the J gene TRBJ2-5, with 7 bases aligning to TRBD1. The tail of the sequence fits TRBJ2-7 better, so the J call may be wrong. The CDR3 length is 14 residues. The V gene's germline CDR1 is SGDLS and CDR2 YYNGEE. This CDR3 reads CASSVWDRPYEQYF. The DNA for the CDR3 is TGTGCCAGCAGCGTTTGGGACAGACCCTACGAGCAGTACTTC.

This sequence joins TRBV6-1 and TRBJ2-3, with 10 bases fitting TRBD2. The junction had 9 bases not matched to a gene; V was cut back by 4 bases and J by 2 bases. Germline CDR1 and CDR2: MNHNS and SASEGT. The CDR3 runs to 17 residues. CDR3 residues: CASSAGIAGGDTDTQYF. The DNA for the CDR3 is TGTGCCAGCAGTGCGGGGATAGCGGGAGGTGACACAGATACGCAGTATTTT.

The CDR3 reads CASSLRNRGRWTEAFF. The CDR3 DNA follows: TGTGCCAGCAGCTTACGGAACAGGGGGCGGTGGACTGAAGCTTTCTTT. This chain connects TRBV11-2 to TRBJ1-1; the match to TRBD1 covers 9 bases. J was trimmed by 5 bases and V by 2 bases; bases with no gene match: 9. The V gene's germline CDR1 is SGHAT and CDR2 FQNNGV. The CDR3 length is 16 residues.

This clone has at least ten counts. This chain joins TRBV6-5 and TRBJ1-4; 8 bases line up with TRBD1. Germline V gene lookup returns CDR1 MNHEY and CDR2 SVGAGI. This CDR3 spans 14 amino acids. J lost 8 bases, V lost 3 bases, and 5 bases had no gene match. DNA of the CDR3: TGTGCCAGCAGTTATTCAGGGGGCGCAGAAAAACTGTTTTTT. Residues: CASSYSGGAEKLFF.

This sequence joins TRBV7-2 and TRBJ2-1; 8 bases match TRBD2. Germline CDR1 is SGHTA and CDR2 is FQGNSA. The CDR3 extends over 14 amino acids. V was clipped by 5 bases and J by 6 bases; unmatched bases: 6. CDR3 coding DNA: TGTGCCAGCAGCATGAGCGGGGGTACCAATGAGCAGTTCTTC. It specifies CASSMSGGTNEQFF.

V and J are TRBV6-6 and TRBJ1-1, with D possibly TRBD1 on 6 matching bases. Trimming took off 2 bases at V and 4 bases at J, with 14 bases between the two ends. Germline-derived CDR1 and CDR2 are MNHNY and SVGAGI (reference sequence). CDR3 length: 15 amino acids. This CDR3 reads CASSYLQGKGTEAFF. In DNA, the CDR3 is TGTGCCAGCAGTTACCTCCAGGGGAAGGGCACTGAAGCTTTCTTT.

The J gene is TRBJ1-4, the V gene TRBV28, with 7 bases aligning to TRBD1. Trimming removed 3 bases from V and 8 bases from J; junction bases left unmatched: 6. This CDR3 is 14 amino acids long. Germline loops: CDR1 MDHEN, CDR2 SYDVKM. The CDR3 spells CASSLGQRGEKLFF. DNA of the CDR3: TGTGCCAGCAGTTTGGGACAGAGGGGGGAAAAACTGTTTTTT.

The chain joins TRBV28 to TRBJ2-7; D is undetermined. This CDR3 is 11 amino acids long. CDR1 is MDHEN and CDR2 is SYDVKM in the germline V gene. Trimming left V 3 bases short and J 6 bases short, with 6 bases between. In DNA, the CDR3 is TGTGCCAGCAGTTTCACAACCGAGCAGTACTTC. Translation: CASSFTTEQYF.

The CDR3 sequence is CASSWEGTDTQYF. The DNA of the CDR3 is TGTGCCAGCAGCTGGGAGGGAACAGATACGCAGTATTTT. The chain employs TRBV6-1 and TRBJ2-3; 7 bases agree with TRBD2. In germline, CDR1 is MNHNS, CDR2 SASEGT. With V trimmed by 6 bases and J by 3 bases, 3 bases remained unmatched. The CDR3 is 13 amino acids.

CDR3: CASRDTDTQYF. CDR3 in DNA: TGTGCCAGCCGGGACACAGATACGCAGTATTTT. The rearrangement uses TRBV6-7 and TRBJ2-3; weak D call: TRBD2 (5 bases). TRBV6-7 is an ORF; its function is uncertain. The ends were cut back, 8 bases at V and 2 bases at J, with 5 bases in the middle. The length of the CDR3 is 11 residues.

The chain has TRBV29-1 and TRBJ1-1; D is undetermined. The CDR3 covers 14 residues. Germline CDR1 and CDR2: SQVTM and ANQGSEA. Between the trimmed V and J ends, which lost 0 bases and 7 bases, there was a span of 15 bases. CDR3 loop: CSVEDSPRTREAFF. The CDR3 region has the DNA TGCAGCGTTGAAGATAGCCCGCGAACCCGTGAAGCTTTCTTT.

The CDR3 loop reads CATSTRDRGFF. DNA of the CDR3: TGTGCCACCAGTACTCGGGACAGGGGTTTCTTC. The J gene is TRBJ2-1, the V gene TRBV15, with 10 positions matching TRBD1. Germline V gene lookup returns CDR1 LNHNV and CDR2 YYDKDF (reference sequence). After removal of 6 bases from V and 16 bases from J, the junction contained 6 bases not matched to a gene. The CDR3 has 11 amino acids.

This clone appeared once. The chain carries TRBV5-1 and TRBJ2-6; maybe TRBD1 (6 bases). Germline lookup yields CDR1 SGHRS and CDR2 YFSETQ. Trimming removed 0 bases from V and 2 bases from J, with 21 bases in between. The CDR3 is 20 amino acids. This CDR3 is CASSLDFSFVKGAGANVLTF. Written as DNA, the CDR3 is TGCGCCAGCAGCTTGGACTTCTCGTTTGTTAAGGGGGCTGGGGCCAACGTCCTGACTTTC. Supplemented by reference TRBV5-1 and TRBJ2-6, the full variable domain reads KAGVTQTPRYLIKTRGQQVTLSCSPISGHRSVSWYQQTPGQGLQFLFEYFSETQRNKGNFPGRFSGRQFSNSRSEMNVSTLELGDSALYLCASSLDFSFVKGAGANVLTFGAGSRLTVL.

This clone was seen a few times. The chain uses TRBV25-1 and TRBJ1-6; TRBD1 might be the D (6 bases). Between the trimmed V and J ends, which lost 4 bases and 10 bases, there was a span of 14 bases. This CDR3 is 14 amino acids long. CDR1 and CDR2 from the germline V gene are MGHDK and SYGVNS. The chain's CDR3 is CASSVAGAGSPLHF. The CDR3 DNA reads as TGTGCCAGCAGTGTGGCGGGGGCAGGCTCACCCCTCCACTTT. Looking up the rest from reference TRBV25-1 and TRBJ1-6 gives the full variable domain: EADIYQTPRYLVIGTGKKITLECSQTMGHDKMYWYQQDPGMELHLIHYSYGVNSTEKGDLSSESTVSRIRTEHFPLTLESARPSHTSQYLCASSVAGAGSPLHFGNGTRLTVT.

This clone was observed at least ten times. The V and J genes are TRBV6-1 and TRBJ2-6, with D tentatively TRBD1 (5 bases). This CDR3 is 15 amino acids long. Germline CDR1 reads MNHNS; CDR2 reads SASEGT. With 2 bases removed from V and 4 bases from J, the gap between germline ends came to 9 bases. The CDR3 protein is CASSEQGSGANVLTF. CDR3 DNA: TGTGCCAGCAGTGAACAGGGTTCCGGGGCCAACGTCCTGACTTTC.

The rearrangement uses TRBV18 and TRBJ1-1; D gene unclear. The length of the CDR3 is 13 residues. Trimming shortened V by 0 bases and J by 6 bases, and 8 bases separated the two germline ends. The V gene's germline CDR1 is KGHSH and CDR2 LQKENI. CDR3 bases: TGTGCCAGCTCACCACCGGCGGGCGCTGAAGCTTTCTTT. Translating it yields CASSPPAGAEAFF.